This T cell receptor (beta chain) was retrieved from a study of blood T cell repertoires in COVID-19. Turning to the study itself: Nucleic acid was either cDNA or gDNA, and it came from T cells, B-cell-depleted T cells, or PBMCs.

Source study methods: Estimated nucleated cell counts came from reference gene primer amplification. Sequencing was performed with immunoSEQ multiplex PCR; in TCRdb, only in-frame clones are kept and a portion is missing. V, J and clone size derive from that table, while D and trimming were established from the DNA sequence. The data show 380,000 or so clones, around 87% seen once. V trimming: 4 bases; J trimming: 4 bases; junction bases outside the gene matches: 10. Germline CDR1 SEHNR, CDR2 FQNEAQ (reference sequence). The CDR3 consists of 16 residues. The chain joins TRBV7-9 to TRBJ2-7; TRBD1 matches 10 bases. This clonotype was obtained from a man aged 30-40 years who had recovered from COVID-19. Material: PBMCs or T cells enriched from blood (not recorded which). The CDR3 DNA sequence: TGTGCCAGCAGCTATCGTACTTGGACAGGGGGTTACGAGCAGTACTTC. Translating gives CASSYRTWTGGYEQYF.